This TCR beta chain appears in the sequencing data of a study of response to subunit inactivated influenza vaccine. In the case of this clonotype: The antigen remains undetermined.

Study-wide results and limits: Authors suggested seasonal influenza vaccinations each recruit few new T cells.

TCRdb used MiXCR to reprocess the RT-PCR reads, holding one entry per CDR3 protein. The table records roughly 630,000 distinct CDR3 sequences, around 15% of them present only once. The CDR3 runs 13 residues. Germline V gene sequence: CDR1 SGHTA, CDR2 FQGNSA. V shed 3 bases and J shed 5 bases, with 11 bases lying between them. The TCR was taken from a man aged 50-59 years who received an inactivated influenza vaccine. This chain joins TRBV7-2 and TRBJ2-7, with unresolved D. This material consisted of PBMCs from blood, taken 14 to 15 days before vaccination. CDR3 in DNA: TGTGCCAGCAGCTTCACAACCTCGGACGAGCAGTACTTC. Translation gives CASSFTTSDEQYF. Drawing the rest from reference TRBV7-2 and TRBJ2-7, the complete variable domain is GAGVSQSPSNKVTEKGKDVELRCDPISGHTALYWYRQSLGQGLEFLIYFQGNSAPDKSGLPSDRFSAERTGGSVSTLTIQRTQQEDSAVYLCASSFTTSDEQYFGPGTRLTVT.